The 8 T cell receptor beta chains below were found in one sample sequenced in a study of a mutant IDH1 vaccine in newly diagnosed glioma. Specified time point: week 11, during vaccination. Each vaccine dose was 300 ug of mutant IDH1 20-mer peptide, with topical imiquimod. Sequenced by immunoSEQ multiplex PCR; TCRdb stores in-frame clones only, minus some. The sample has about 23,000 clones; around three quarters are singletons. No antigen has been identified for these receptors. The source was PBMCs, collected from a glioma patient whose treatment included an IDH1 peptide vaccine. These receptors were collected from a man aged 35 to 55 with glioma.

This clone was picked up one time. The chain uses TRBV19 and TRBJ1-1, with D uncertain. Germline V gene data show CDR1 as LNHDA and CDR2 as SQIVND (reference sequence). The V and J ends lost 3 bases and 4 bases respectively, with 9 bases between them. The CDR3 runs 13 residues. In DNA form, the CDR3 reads TGTGCCAGTAGTATGAAGGGTGGCACTGAAGCTTTCTTT. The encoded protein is CASSMKGGTEAFF.

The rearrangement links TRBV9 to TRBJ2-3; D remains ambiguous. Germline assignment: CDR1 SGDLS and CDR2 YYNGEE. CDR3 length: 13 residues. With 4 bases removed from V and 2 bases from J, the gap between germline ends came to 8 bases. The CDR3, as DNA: TGTGCCAGCAGCCGGCAGGTCACAGATACGCAGTATTTT. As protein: CASSRQVTDTQYF. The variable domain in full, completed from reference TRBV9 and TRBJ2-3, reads DSGVTQTPKHLITATGQRVTLRCSPRSGDLSVYWYQQSLDQGLQFLIQYYNGEERAKGNILERFSAQQFPDLHSELNLSSLELGDSALYFCASSRQVTDTQYFGPGTRLTVL.

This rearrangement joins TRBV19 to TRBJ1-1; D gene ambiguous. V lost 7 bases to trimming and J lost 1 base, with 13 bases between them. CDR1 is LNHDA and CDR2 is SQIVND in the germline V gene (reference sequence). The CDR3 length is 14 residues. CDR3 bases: TGTGCCAGTATTCCCTTGGCAGGGAACACTGAAGCTTTCTTT. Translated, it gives CASIPLAGNTEAFF.

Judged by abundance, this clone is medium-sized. The CDR3 reads CASSFGVSGTEAFF. The CDR3 DNA reads as TGTGCCAGCAGCTTCGGGGTTAGTGGGACTGAAGCTTTCTTT. The chain employs TRBV9 and TRBJ1-1; D unclear. The germline CDR1 and CDR2 sequences are SGDLS and YYNGEE. V lost 4 bases and J 5 bases, leaving 15 bases between the germline ends. The CDR3 runs to 14 residues. The full variable domain, its missing parts supplied by reference TRBV9 and TRBJ1-1, is DSGVTQTPKHLITATGQRVTLRCSPRSGDLSVYWYQQSLDQGLQFLIQYYNGEERAKGNILERFSAQQFPDLHSELNLSSLELGDSALYFCASSFGVSGTEAFFGQGTRLTVV.

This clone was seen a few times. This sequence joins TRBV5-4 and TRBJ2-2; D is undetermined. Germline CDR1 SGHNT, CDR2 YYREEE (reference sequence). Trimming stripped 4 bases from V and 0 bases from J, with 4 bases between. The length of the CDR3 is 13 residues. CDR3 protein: CASSTSNTGELFF. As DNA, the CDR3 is TGTGCCAGCAGCACCTCGAACACCGGGGAGCTGTTTTTT.

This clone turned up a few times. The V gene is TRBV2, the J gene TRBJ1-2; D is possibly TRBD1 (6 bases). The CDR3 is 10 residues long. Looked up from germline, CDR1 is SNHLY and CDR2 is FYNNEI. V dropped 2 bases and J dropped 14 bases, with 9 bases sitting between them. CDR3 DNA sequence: TGTGCCAGCAGTGAAAGGACAGCTACCTTC. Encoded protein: CASSERTATF.

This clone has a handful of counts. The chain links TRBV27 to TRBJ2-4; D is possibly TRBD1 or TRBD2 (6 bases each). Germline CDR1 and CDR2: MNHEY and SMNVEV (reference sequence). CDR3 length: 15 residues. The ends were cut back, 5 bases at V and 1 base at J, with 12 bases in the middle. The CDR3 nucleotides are TGTGCCAGCAGTCCCCGGGGGCCTGCCAAAAACATTCAGTACTTC. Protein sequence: CASSPRGPAKNIQYF.

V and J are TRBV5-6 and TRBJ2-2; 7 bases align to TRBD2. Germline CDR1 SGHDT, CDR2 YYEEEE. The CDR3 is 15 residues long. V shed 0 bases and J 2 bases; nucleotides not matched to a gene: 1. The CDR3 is CASSLGDYNTGELFF. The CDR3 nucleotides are TGTGCCAGCAGCTTGGGGGACTATAACACCGGGGAGCTGTTTTTT.